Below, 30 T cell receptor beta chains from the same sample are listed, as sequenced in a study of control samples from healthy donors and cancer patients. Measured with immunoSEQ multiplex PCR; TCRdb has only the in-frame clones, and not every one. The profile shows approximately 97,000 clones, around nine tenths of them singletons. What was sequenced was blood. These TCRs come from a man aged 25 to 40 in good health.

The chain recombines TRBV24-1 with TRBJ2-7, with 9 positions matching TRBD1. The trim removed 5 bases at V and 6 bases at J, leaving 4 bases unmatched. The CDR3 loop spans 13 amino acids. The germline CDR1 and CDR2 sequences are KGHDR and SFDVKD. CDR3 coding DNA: TGTGCCACCAGTGGCGGGACAGGGATCGAGCAGTACTTC. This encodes CATSGGTGIEQYF.

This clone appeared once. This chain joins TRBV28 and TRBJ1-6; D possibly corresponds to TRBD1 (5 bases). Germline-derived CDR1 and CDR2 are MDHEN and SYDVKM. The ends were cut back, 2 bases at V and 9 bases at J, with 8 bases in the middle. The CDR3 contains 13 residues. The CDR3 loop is CASSLQGSSPLHF. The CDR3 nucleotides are TGTGCCAGCAGTTTACAGGGTAGTTCACCCCTCCACTTT.

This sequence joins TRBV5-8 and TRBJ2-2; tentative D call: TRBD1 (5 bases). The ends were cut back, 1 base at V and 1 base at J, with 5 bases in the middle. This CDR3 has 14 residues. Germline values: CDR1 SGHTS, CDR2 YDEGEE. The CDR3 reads CASSLTGNTGELFF. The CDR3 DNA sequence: TGTGCCAGCAGCTTGACAGGGAACACCGGGGAGCTGTTTTTT.

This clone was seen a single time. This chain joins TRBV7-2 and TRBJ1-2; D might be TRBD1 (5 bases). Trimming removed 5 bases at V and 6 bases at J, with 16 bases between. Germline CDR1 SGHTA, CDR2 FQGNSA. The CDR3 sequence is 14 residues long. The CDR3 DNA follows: TGTGCCAGCAGCCTGATTTCCGAGGGGCATGGCTACACCTTC. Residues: CASSLISEGHGYTF.

For the CDR3, the DNA is TGTGCCAGCAGTCCCCGACTAGTGATCCTCCACGAGCAGTACTTC. Protein: CASSPRLVILHEQYF. The chain recombines TRBV6-6 with TRBJ2-7, with D possibly being TRBD2 (6 bases). The CDR3 contains 15 residues. Per the germline V gene, CDR1 is MNHNY and CDR2 is SVGAGI (reference sequence). The V end lost 5 bases, the J end lost 5 bases, and 19 bases lay between the germline ends.

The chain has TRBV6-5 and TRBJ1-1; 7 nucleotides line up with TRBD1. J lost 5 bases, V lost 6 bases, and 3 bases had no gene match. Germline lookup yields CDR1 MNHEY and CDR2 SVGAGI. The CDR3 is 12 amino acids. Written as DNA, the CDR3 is TGTGCCAGCAGCAACAGGGGTACTGAAGCTTTCTTT. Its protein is CASSNRGTEAFF.

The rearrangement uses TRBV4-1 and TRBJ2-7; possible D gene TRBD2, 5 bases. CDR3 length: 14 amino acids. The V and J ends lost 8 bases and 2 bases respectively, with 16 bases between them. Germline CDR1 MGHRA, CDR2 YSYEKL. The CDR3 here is CASQEGSGTYEQYF. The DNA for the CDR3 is TGCGCCAGCCAAGAGGGTTCCGGAACCTACGAGCAGTACTTC.

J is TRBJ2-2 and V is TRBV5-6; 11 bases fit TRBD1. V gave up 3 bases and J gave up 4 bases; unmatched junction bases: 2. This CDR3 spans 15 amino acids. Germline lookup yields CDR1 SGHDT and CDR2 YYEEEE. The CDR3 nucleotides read TGTGCCAGCAGCTCTGGACAGGGGGCCACCGGGGAGCTGTTTTTT. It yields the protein CASSSGQGATGELFF.

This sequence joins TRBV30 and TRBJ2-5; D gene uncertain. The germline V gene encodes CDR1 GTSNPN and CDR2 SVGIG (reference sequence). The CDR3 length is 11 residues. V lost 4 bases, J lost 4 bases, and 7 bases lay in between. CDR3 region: CAWTAGETQYF. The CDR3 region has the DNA TGTGCCTGGACAGCTGGAGAGACCCAGTACTTC.

Written as DNA, the CDR3 is TGTGCCAGCTCCCCTGGGGCAGGTATCGTAAATGAGCAGTTCTTC. This gives the protein CASSPGAGIVNEQFF. This chain joins TRBV6-4 and TRBJ2-1, with D possibly being TRBD1 (5 bases). CDR3 length: 15 amino acids. V was cut by 8 bases and J by 7 bases, with 21 bases left in between. Germline values: CDR1 MRHNA, CDR2 SNTAGT.

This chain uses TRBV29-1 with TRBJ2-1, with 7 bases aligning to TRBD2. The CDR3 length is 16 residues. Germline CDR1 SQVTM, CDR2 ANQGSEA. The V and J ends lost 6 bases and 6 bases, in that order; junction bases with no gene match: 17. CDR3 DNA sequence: TGCAGCGTGGACCTGCCGGGACTATCGCCCTCCAATGAGCAGTTCTTC. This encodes CSVDLPGLSPSNEQFF.

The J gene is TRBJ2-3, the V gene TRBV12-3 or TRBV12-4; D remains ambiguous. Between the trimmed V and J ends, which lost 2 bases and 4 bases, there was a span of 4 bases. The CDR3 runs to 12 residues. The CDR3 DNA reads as TGTGCCAGCAGTTTACTGGCAGATACGCAGTATTTT. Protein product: CASSLLADTQYF.

CDR3 sequence: CATTLPGLVFHEQFF. The CDR3 bases are TGTGCCACCACCCTACCGGGACTAGTTTTCCATGAGCAGTTCTTC. The chain employs TRBV15 and TRBJ2-1; 8 bases are a match to TRBD2. J was trimmed by 8 bases and V by 7 bases; bases with no gene match: 13. Per germline, CDR1 LNHNV and CDR2 YYDKDF (reference sequence). CDR3 length: 15 amino acids.

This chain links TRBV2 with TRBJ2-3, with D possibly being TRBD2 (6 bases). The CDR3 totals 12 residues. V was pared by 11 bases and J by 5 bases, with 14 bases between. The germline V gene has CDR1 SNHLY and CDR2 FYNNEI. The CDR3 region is CAGSVRGDTQYF. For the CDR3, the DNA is TGTGCCGGGTCCGTGCGGGGAGATACGCAGTATTTT.

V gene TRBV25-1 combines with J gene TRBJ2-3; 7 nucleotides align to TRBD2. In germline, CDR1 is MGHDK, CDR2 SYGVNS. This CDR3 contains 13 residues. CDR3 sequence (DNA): TGTCCACGATGGGCGGGAGTCGTTGATACGCAGTATTTT. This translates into CPRWAGVVDTQYF.

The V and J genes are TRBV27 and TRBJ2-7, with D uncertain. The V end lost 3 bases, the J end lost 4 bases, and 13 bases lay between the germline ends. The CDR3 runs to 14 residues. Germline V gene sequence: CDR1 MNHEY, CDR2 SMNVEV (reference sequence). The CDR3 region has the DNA TGTGCCAGCAGTTTCCGTCAGCCCTTGTACGAGCAGTACTTC. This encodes CASSFRQPLYEQYF.

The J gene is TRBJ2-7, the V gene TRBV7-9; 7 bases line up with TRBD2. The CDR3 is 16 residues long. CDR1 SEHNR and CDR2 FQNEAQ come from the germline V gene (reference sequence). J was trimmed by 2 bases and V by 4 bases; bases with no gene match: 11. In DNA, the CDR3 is TGTGCCAGCAGCTCGTCAGGCCGGGACTACGCCTACGAGCAGTACTTC. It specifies CASSSSGRDYAYEQYF. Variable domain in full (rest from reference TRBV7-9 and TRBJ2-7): DTGVSQNPRHKITKRGQNVTFRCDPISEHNRLYWYRQTLGQGPEFLTYFQNEAQLEKSRLLSDRFSAERPKGSFSTLEIQRTEQGDSAMYLCASSSSGRDYAYEQYFGPGTRLTVT.

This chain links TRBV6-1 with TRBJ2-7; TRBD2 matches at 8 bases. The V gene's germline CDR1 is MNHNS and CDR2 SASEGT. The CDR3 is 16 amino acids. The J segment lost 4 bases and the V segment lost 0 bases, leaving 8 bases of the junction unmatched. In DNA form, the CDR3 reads TGTGCCAGCAGTGAAGCGGGCCTAGCGGGCAGATACGAGCAGTACTTC. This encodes CASSEAGLAGRYEQYF.

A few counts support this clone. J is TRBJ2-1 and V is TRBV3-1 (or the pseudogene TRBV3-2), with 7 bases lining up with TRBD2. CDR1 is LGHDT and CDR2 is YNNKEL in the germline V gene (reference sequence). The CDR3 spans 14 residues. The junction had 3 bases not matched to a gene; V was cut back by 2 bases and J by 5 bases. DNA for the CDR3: TGTGCCAGCAGCCAAACTGCGGGAGACAATGAGCAGTTCTTC. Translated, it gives CASSQTAGDNEQFF.

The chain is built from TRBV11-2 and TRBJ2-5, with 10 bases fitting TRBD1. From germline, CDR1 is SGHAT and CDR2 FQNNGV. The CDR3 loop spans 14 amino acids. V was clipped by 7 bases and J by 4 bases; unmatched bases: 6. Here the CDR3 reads CASIDDRGRETQYF. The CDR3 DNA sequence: TGTGCCAGCATCGACGACAGGGGGCGAGAGACCCAGTACTTC.

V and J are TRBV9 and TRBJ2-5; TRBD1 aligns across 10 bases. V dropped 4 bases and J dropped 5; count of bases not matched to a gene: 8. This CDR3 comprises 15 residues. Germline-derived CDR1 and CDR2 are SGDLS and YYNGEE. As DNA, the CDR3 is TGTGCCAGCAGCCAACGACAGGGGGCCCAGGAGACCCAGTACTTC. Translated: CASSQRQGAQETQYF.

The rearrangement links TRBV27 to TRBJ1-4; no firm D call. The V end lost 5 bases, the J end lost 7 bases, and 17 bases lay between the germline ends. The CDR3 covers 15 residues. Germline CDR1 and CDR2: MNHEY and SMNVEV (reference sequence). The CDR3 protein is CASSPLRARIEKLFF. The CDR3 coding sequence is TGTGCCAGCAGTCCCCTTAGGGCCCGGATTGAAAAACTGTTTTTT. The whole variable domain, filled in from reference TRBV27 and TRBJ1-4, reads EAQVTQNPRYLITVTGKKLTVTCSQNMNHEYMSWYRQDPGLGLRQIYYSMNVEVTDKGDVPEGYKVSRKEKRNFPLILESPSPNQTSLYFCASSPLRARIEKLFFGSGTQLSVL.

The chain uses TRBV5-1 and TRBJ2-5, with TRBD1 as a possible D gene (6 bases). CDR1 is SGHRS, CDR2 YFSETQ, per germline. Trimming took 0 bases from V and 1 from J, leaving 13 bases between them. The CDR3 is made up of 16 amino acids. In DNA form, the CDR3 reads TGCGCCAGCAGCTTGGACGTCCAAGGGGGCCAAGAGACCCAGTACTTC. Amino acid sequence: CASSLDVQGGQETQYF.

The DNA of the CDR3 is TGCGCCAGCAGCTTACTAACAGGGGGTGAAGGAAATGAGCAGTTCTTC. Its translation is CASSLLTGGEGNEQFF. The chain recombines TRBV5-1 with TRBJ2-1; 8 positions agree with TRBD1. Germline V gene sequence: CDR1 SGHRS, CDR2 YFSETQ. Trimming removed 2 bases from V and 7 bases from J; junction bases left unmatched: 11. The CDR3 runs 16 residues.

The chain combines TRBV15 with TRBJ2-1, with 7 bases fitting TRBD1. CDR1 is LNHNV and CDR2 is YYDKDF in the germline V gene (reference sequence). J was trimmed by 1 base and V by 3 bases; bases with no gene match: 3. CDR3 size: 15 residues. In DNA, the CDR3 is TGTGCCACCAGCAGGGACAGGCCATCCTACAATGAGCAGTTCTTC. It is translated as CATSRDRPSYNEQFF.

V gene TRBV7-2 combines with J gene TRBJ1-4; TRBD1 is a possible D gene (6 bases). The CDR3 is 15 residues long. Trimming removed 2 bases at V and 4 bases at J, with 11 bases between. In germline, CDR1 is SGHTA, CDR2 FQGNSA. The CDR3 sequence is CASSLRGQHNEKLFF. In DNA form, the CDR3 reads TGTGCCAGCAGCTTACGAGGACAGCATAATGAAAAACTGTTTTTT.

CDR3 nucleotide sequence: TGTGCCTGGAGTGTAGTGGGAGGTGAAAAACTGTTTTTT. It codes for CAWSVVGGEKLFF. The rearrangement joins TRBV30 to TRBJ1-4; no clear D. CDR3 length: 13 amino acids. Germline assignment: CDR1 GTSNPN and CDR2 SVGIG (reference sequence). With 0 bases removed from V and 7 bases from J, the gap between germline ends came to 9 bases.

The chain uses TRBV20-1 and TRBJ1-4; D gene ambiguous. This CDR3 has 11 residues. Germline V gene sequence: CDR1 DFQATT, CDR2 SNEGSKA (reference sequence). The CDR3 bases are TGCGCCGGGGAAGCTAATGAAAAACTGTTTTTT. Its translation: CAGEANEKLFF.

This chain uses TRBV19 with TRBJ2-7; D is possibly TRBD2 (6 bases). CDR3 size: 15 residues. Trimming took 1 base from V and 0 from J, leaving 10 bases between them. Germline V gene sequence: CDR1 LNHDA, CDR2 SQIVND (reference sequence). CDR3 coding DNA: TGTGCCAGTAGTATAGGTTTCGGGGGCTCCTACGAGCAGTACTTC. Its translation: CASSIGFGGSYEQYF.

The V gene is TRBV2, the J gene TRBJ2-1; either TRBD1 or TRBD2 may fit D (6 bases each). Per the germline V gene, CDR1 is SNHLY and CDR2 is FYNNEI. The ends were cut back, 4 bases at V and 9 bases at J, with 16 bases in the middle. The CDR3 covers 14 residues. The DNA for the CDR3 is TGTGCCAGCAGTGCCCAGGGCGGGACAACTGAGCAGTTCTTC. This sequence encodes CASSAQGGTTEQFF.